Below are 11 T cell receptor beta chains sequenced from a single sample in a study of T cells after yellow fever vaccination. TCRdb itself ran the 5' RACE reads through MiXCR, one entry per CDR3 protein. The table includes 100,000 to 150,000 distinct CDR3 sequences, 8.9% detected once. The source was CD8+ T cells sorted from PBMCs, collected on the day of the yellow fever booster vaccination. The receptors come from a man aged 18 to 30 who received the YFV17D yellow fever vaccine.

As regards this clonotype: The junction does not match germline at one end; this may be a read error. The V call is TRBV10-3, the J call TRBJ1-2; D gene ambiguous. The CDR3 length is 14 residues. Germline V gene lookup returns CDR1 ENHRY and CDR2 SYGVKD. This chain's CDR3 is CAISESSVSYGFTF. CDR3 DNA: TGTGCCATCAGTGAGTCCTCAGTGTCCTATGGCTTCACCTTC.

The chain has TRBV7-6 and TRBJ2-1; 8 bases are a match to TRBD2. J lost 7 bases, V lost 3 bases, and 17 bases had no gene match. The CDR3 runs 18 residues. Germline V gene data show CDR1 as SGHVS and CDR2 as FNYEAQ. The CDR3: CASSLSWRGVLFGNEQFF. The CDR3 DNA follows: TGTGCCAGCAGCTTGTCTTGGCGGGGGGTCCTTTTTGGGAATGAGCAGTTCTTC. The whole variable domain, filled in from reference TRBV7-6 and TRBJ2-1, reads GAGVSQSPRYKVTKRGQDVALRCDPISGHVSLYWYRQALGQGPEFLTYFNYEAQQDKSGLPNDRFSAERPEGSISTLTIQRTEQRDSAMYRCASSLSWRGVLFGNEQFFGPGTRLTVL.

This clonotype has just a few counts. The V gene is TRBV7-8, the J gene TRBJ2-6; D gene ambiguous. The germline V gene encodes CDR1 SGHVS and CDR2 FQNEAQ. V lost 1 base and J 2 bases, leaving 15 bases between the germline ends. CDR3 size: 18 residues. The CDR3 reads CASSLERPYDPGANVLTF. As DNA, the CDR3 is TGTGCCAGCAGCTTAGAGAGGCCCTATGACCCTGGGGCCAACGTCCTGACTTTC.

At least ten counts were recorded for this clonotype. V gene TRBV12-5 combines with J gene TRBJ2-2, with TRBD2 identical over 12 bases. J lost 4 bases, V lost 3 bases, and 12 bases had no gene match. The CDR3 spans 19 residues. The germline CDR1 and CDR2 sequences are LGHNT and FRNRAP. The CDR3 region is CASGFPPLAGGVFTGELFF. CDR3 nucleotide sequence: TGTGCTAGTGGTTTCCCCCCCCTAGCGGGGGGGGTGTTCACCGGGGAGCTGTTTTTT.

V gene TRBV5-6 combines with J gene TRBJ2-1, with 10 bases matching TRBD1. This CDR3 has 16 amino acids. The germline V gene encodes CDR1 SGHDT and CDR2 YYEEEE. The V gene end was trimmed by 4 bases and the J gene end by 6 bases; junction bases not matched to a gene: 10. This chain's CDR3 is CASSRDRGFLGNEQFF. The CDR3 region has the DNA TGTGCCAGCAGCCGGGACAGGGGATTCCTGGGCAATGAGCAGTTCTTC.

Note on this clonotype: A much larger clone differs by one base, so this may be a read error. V and J are TRBV20-1 and TRBJ2-2; D gene ambiguous. The CDR3 extends over 11 amino acids. Trimming pared 1 base from V and 7 bases from J, leaving 4 bases between. CDR1 is DFQATT, CDR2 SNEGSKA, per germline (reference sequence). The CDR3 nucleotides are TGCAGTGCTAGAGTAGGCGGGGAGCTGTTTTTT. Protein sequence: CSARVGGELFF.

The chain uses TRBV4-1 and TRBJ1-1, with no clear D. Trimming removed 1 base at V and 1 base at J, with 13 bases between. CDR3 length: 16 residues. Germline V CDR1 and CDR2: MGHRA, YSYEKL. The CDR3 region is CASSQVSTGGNTEAFF. The CDR3 region has the DNA TGCGCCAGCAGCCAAGTCAGTACGGGTGGGAACACTGAAGCTTTCTTT.

The gene calls are TRBV6-5 and TRBJ2-7; 8 bases line up with TRBD2. Trimming at V came to 4 bases and at J to 5 bases, leaving 7 bases not matched to a gene. This CDR3 region has 14 residues. Germline-derived CDR1 and CDR2 are MNHEY and SVGAGI. The CDR3 coding sequence is TGTGCCAGCAGTTTATCCGGGGGGGCCGACGAGCAGTACGTC. Translation gives CASSLSGGADEQYV.

The table lists this clonotype with a few counts. The rearrangement links TRBV7-6 to TRBJ2-7, with a tentative D call TRBD2 (6 bases). With 0 bases removed from V and 7 bases from J, the gap between germline ends came to 13 bases. The germline V gene encodes CDR1 SGHVS and CDR2 FNYEAQ. The CDR3 loop spans 14 amino acids. The chain's CDR3 is CASSLAKGDSEQYV. The CDR3 bases are TGTGCCAGCAGCTTAGCTAAAGGGGACTCAGAGCAGTACGTC.

The chain couples TRBV7-6 to TRBJ2-2; D remains ambiguous. Germline values: CDR1 SGHVS, CDR2 FNYEAQ. The ends were cut back, 7 bases at V and 7 bases at J, with 19 bases in the middle. This CDR3 region has 15 residues. CDR3 loop: CASTWAKGSNGELFF. In nucleotides, the CDR3 is TGTGCCAGCACCTGGGCCAAGGGTAGTAACGGGGAGCTGTTTTTT.

This clonotype was found many times. The CDR3 coding sequence is TGTGCCAGCAGCCCCGAGTCCCGCACAGATACGCAGTATTTT. Protein product: CASSPESRTDTQYF. This sequence joins TRBV3-1 and TRBJ2-3; D is uncertain. Germline values: CDR1 LGHDT, CDR2 YNNKEL (reference sequence). The CDR3 runs to 14 residues. Trimming stripped 4 bases from V and 1 base from J, with 9 bases between.